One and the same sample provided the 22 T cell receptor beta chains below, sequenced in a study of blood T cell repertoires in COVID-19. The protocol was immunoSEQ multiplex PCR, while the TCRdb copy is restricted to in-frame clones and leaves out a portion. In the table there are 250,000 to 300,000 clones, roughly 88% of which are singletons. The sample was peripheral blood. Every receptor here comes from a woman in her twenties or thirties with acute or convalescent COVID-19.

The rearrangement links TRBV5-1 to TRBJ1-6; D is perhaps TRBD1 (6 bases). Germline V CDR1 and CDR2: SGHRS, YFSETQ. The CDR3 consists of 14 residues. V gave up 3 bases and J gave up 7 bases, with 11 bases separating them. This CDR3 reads CASSWGQTNSPLHF. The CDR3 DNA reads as TGCGCCAGCAGCTGGGGACAAACCAATTCACCCCTCCACTTT. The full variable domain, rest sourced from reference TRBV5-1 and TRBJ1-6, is KAGVTQTPRYLIKTRGQQVTLSCSPISGHRSVSWYQQTPGQGLQFLFEYFSETQRNKGNFPGRFSGRQFSNSRSEMNVSTLELGDSALYLCASSWGQTNSPLHFGNGTRLTVT.

CDR3 nucleotide sequence: TGTGCCAGCACTAAGGACAGCCAAGAGACCCAGTACTTC. This encodes CASTKDSQETQYF. This chain links TRBV2 with TRBJ2-5; tentative D call: TRBD1 (6 bases). Trimming took 7 bases from V and 1 from J, leaving 10 bases between them. Germline V lookup: CDR1 SNHLY, CDR2 FYNNEI. The CDR3 consists of 13 residues.

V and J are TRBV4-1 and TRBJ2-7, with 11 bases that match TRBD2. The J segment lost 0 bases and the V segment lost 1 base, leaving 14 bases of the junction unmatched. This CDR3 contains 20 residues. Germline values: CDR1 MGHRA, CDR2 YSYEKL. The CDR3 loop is CASSQVPSGRTFISSYEQYF. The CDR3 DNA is TGCGCCAGCAGCCAAGTCCCTAGCGGGAGGACCTTCATAAGCTCCTACGAGCAGTACTTC.

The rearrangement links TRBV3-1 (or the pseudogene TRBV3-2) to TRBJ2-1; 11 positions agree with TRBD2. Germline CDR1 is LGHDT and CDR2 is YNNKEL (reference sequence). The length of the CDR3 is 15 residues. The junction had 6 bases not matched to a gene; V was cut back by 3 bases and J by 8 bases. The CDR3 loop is CASSHTSGSRDEQFF. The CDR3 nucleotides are TGTGCCAGCAGCCATACTAGCGGGAGTCGGGATGAGCAGTTCTTC.

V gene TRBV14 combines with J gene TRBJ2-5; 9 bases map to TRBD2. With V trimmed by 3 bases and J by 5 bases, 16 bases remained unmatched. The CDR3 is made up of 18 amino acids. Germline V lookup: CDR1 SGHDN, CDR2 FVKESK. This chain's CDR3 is CASSHLSAGGFPYETQYF. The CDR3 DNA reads TGTGCCAGCAGCCACCTATCAGCGGGAGGTTTCCCGTACGAGACCCAGTACTTC.

The CDR3 loop is CASSLRSGGGYEQYF. DNA of the CDR3: TGTGCCAGCAGTTTACGCAGCGGGGGAGGCTACGAGCAGTACTTC. The chain carries TRBV6-5 and TRBJ2-7, with 8 bases identical to TRBD2. The CDR3 is 15 residues long. From germline, CDR1 is MNHEY and CDR2 SVGAGI. Germline trimming cut 4 bases from V and 3 bases from J; bases unmatched to any gene: 8.

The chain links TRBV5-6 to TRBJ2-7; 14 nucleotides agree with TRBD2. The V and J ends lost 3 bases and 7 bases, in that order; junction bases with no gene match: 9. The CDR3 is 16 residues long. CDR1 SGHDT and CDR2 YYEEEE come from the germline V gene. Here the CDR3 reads CASSSEGLAGVLEQYF. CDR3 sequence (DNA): TGTGCCAGCAGCTCCGAGGGACTAGCGGGAGTTTTAGAGCAGTACTTC.

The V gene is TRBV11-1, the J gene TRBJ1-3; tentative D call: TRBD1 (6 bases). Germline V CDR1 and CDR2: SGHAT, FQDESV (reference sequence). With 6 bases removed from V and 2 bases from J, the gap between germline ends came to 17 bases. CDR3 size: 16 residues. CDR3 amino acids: CASRRRVGGPGNTIYF. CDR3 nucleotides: TGTGCCAGCAGACGTCGAGTCGGGGGGCCTGGAAACACCATATATTTT.

Here the CDR3 reads CASSPPGLAGFEQFF. The DNA of the CDR3 is TGTGCCAGCAGCCCGCCGGGACTAGCGGGTTTCGAGCAGTTCTTC. The chain employs TRBV7-9 and TRBJ2-1; TRBD2 agrees at 12 bases. The V gene's germline CDR1 is SEHNR and CDR2 FQNEAQ (reference sequence). This CDR3 has 15 residues. The J segment lost 10 bases and the V segment lost 5 bases, leaving 9 bases of the junction unmatched. The full variable domain, rest sourced from reference TRBV7-9 and TRBJ2-1, is DTGVSQNPRHKITKRGQNVTFRCDPISEHNRLYWYRQTLGQGPEFLTYFQNEAQLEKSRLLSDRFSAERPKGSFSTLEIQRTEQGDSAMYLCASSPPGLAGFEQFFGPGTRLTVL.

The CDR3 region has the DNA TGTGCCAGTAGTACTAGCGGGAGAGGAGATACGCAGTATTTT. It is translated as CASSTSGRGDTQYF. The chain couples TRBV19 to TRBJ2-3; 10 bases map to TRBD2. Germline V gives CDR1 LNHDA, CDR2 SQIVND (reference sequence). Trimming took 4 bases from V and 5 from J; bases not matched to a gene: 3. CDR3 length: 14 residues.

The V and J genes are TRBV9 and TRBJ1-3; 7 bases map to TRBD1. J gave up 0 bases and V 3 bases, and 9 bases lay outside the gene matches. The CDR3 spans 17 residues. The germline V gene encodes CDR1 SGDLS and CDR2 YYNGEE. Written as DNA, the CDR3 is TGTGCCAGCAGCGCCGTACACAGGGGAGGCTCTGGAAACACCATATATTTT. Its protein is CASSAVHRGGSGNTIYF.

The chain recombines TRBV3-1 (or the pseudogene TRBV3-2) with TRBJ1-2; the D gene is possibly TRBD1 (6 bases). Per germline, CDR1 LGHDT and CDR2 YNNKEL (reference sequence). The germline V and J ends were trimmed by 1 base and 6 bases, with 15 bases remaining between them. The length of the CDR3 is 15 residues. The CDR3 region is CASSQAFTGIHGYTF. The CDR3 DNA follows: TGTGCCAGCAGCCAAGCGTTTACAGGGATCCATGGCTACACCTTC.

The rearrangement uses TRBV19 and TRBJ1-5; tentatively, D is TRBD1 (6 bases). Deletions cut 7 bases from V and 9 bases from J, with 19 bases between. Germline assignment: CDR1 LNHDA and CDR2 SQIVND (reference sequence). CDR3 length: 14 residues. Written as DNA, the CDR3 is TGTGCCAGTACTGACCGGACAGCCCGTCGGCCCCAGCATTTT. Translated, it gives CASTDRTARRPQHF.

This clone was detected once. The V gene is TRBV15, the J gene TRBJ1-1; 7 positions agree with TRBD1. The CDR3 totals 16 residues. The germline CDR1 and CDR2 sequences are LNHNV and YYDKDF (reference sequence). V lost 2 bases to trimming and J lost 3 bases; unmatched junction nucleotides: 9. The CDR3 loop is CATSRYDRVRDTEAFF. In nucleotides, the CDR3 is TGTGCCACCAGCAGATATGACAGGGTCCGCGACACTGAAGCTTTCTTT.

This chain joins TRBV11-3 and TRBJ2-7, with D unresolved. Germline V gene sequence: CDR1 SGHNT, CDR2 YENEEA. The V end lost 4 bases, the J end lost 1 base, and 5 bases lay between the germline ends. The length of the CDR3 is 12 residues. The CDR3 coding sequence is TGTGCCAGCAGCTCCCTTTCCTACGAGCAGTACTTC. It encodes CASSSLSYEQYF. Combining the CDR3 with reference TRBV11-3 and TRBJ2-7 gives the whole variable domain EAGVVQSPRYKIIEKKQPVAFWCNPISGHNTLYWYLQNLGQGPELLIRYENEEAVDDSQLPKDRFSAERLKGVDSTLKIQPAELGDSAVYLCASSSLSYEQYFGPGTRLTVT.

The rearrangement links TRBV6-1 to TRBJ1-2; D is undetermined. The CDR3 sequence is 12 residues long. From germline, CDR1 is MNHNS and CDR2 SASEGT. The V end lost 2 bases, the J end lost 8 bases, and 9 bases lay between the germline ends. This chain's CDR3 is CASSERLDGYTF. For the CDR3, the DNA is TGTGCCAGCAGTGAAAGACTAGACGGCTACACCTTC.

CDR3 in DNA: TGCGCCAGCAGCCAAGGCGAGGGCGTTGACATTCAGTACTTC. Translated, it gives CASSQGEGVDIQYF. This chain joins TRBV4-3 and TRBJ2-4, with a weak D call TRBD2 (5 bases). CDR1 and CDR2 (germline): LGHNA, YSLEER. V lost 1 base and J 8 bases, leaving 12 bases between the germline ends. The CDR3 has 14 amino acids.

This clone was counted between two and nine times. As DNA, the CDR3 is TGCGCCAGCAGCCCCAACCAGGGGGCGTCCTACGAGCAGTACTTC. Translated, it gives CASSPNQGASYEQYF. The chain links TRBV4-3 to TRBJ2-7; 8 bases match TRBD1. V gave up 4 bases and J gave up 1 base; unmatched junction bases: 6. The CDR3 is made up of 15 amino acids. Germline CDR1 and CDR2: LGHNA and YSLEER.

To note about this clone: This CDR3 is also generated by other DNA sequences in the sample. CDR3 in amino acids: CASSRGTYEQYF. The CDR3 nucleotides are TGTGCCAGCAGTCGCGGCACCTACGAGCAGTACTTC. The chain recombines TRBV6-5 with TRBJ2-7; no reliable D call. This CDR3 comprises 12 residues. Germline values: CDR1 MNHEY, CDR2 SVGAGI. V was clipped by 5 bases and J by 2 bases, with 7 bases between them.

The DNA of the CDR3 is TGCGCCAGCAGTGAGTCAGGTCTAGTCGACTTGAAGAAGCAGTACTTC. This codes for CASSESGLVDLKKQYF. The V and J genes are TRBV10-1 and TRBJ2-7; D call uncertain. V shed 0 bases and J shed 8 bases, with 20 bases lying between them. This CDR3 contains 16 residues. Germline loops: CDR1 WNHNN, CDR2 SYGVQD (reference sequence).

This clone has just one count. CDR3 DNA: TGTGCCAGCAGTCCGGACACTTATAATTCACCCCTCCACTTT. Translated: CASSPDTYNSPLHF. The chain links TRBV27 to TRBJ1-6; D is possibly TRBD1 (5 bases). Per germline, CDR1 MNHEY and CDR2 SMNVEV (reference sequence). V was clipped by 5 bases and J by 4 bases, with 9 bases between them. This CDR3 has 14 residues.

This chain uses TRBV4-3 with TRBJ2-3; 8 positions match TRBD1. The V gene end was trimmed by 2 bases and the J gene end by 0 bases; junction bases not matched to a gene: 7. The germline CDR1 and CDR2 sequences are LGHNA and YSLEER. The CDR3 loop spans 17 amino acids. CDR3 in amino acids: CASSQNRQGYSTDTQYF. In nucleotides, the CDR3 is TGCGCCAGCAGCCAAAATAGACAGGGGTATAGCACAGATACGCAGTATTTT.